This T cell receptor (beta chain) derives from a study of T cells in Graves' hyperthyroidism and ophthalmopathy (dated by TCRdb to the late 2010s). Study-wide context: Peripheral blood samples were taken at the time of initial diagnosis, prior to any treatment. The paper describes TCR Vbeta CDR3 sequencing of 120 to 150 peripheral blood samples, made up of roughly 40 ophthalmopathy patients, 70 to 75 hyperthyroidism patients and roughly 17 progressor patients. Following sampling, methimazole starting at 30 mg daily was given to hyperthyroidism patients, and high-dose intravenous methylprednisolone was given to ophthalmopathy patients. Prospective prediction of ophthalmopathy was tested in an independent validation cohort consisting of 18 hyperthyroidism patients and more than 15 patients who later progressed to ophthalmopathy. To identify distinguishing TCR V-J signatures, a discovery cohort of about 100 patients was used, comprising some 45 with Graves' ophthalmopathy and 57 with stable Graves' hyperthyroidism. The 100 or so discovery patients were divided at random into training and test sets in a 7:3 ratio. In more than 5 Graves' hyperthyroidism patients, the study also compared T-cell repertoires from thyroid tissue with T-cell repertoires from blood. General conclusions and limits of the study: In validation, the model predicted progression to ophthalmopathy with around 71% sensitivity and roughly 72% specificity, a median of 6.5 months before onset. Sample size was not statistically predetermined, and blinding of investigators to group allocation was not performed. In cross-validation, a model built on a 13 V-J signature told ophthalmopathy apart from stable hyperthyroidism with 85% to 90% sensitivity and roughly 83% specificity, and in testing the same model reached 80%/75%. Most expanded thyroid clonotypes (frequency above 0.001) were also detected in blood, suggesting blood repertoires may reflect thyroid immune responses.

TCR beta CDR3 regions were amplified from RNA transcripts. A first-round RT-PCR of the TCR CDR3 used the HTBI primer set with the Qiagen OneStep RT-PCR kit. The libraries were constructed in a second round of multiplex PCR and then size-selected and purified. Sequencing of the libraries was done on an Illumina HiSeq2000 using paired-end 100 bp reads. Under the source paper's analysis protocol: SOAPnuke was used to process the raw data, throwing out any read that contained adapters or uncalled bases, had a mean Phred below 15, or lacked an exact constant-primer or identifier match. COPE v1.2.5 was used to merge the high-quality paired reads, and each unique nucleotide sequence was defined as a clonotype. MiTCR v1.1 was used to align the clonotypes against IMGT TRBV, TRBD and TRBJ reference segments. Only V-J combinations with frequency above 0.0001, covering about 99% of repertoires, were analysed. A TCS score was defined as the ratio of F50 (clonal expansion) to E x V (chaos), with BLOSUM62-based TCRdist applied between CDR3 peptides within each V-J. Welch's t-statistics and random forest reduced some 510 V-J features to 13, which were used in a naive Bayes classifier (R e1071). TCRdb reworked the public reads: Q25 trimming with fastp, MiXCR clone assembly, productive beta chains retained. Each entry merges the rows of one CDR3 protein and shows their most common DNA and genes. The V and J calls, along with clone size, are taken from TCRdb and not from the paper's own processing. This sample comprises around 450,000 distinct CDR3 sequences, around 14% of them detected only once. Almost 8% of the sample is taken by the ten largest.

CDR1 and CDR2 (LNHDA, SQIVND) derive from the germline V gene (reference sequence). V loses 3 bases of germline sequence and J loses 6 bases, and the interval between the two ends is 9 bases. Taken from cysteine to phenylalanine, the CDR3 has 12 residues. This entry keeps only the CDR3 DNA: 36 bases, framed from base 1. Stable Graves' hyperthyroidism was defined as no progression to ophthalmopathy during 18 months of follow-up. Hyperthyroidism patients were aged 18 to 65 years and newly diagnosed, with disease duration of less than 2 months. Any patient with an uncontrolled infection, another autoimmune disease, pregnancy or lactation was excluded. Diagnoses were based on clinical symptoms, serum thyroxine and TRAb, thyroid ultrasound and orbital computed tomography. PBMCs were isolated from 10 ml of fresh peripheral blood by Ficoll-Paque density gradient centrifugation. Total RNA was extracted with Trizol reagent, and quality was checked on an Agilent 2100 Bioanalyzer.

A note on this clonotype: Its antigen has not been determined. Base qualities are not provided; no much larger clone lies one nucleotide away.

This TCR derives from a woman between 18 and 29 years old with Graves' hyperthyroidism. The receptor chain draws on TRBV19 and TRBJ2-7, with the identity of the D gene unclear. The sequenced material came from blood. The encoded CDR3 is CASSMGSREQYF. At the DNA level, the sequence is TGTGCCAGTAGTATGGGCAGCCGCGAGCAGTACTTC.